These 11 T cell receptor beta chains share one sample of origin, sequenced in a study of response to subunit inactivated influenza vaccine. TCRdb passed the RT-PCR reads through MiXCR, listing each CDR3 protein once. This sample has about 190,000 distinct CDR3 sequences, with around 14% found just once. Source: CD8+ T cells sorted from PBMCs, taken roughly 5 days after vaccination. The receptors shown here come from a man in his forties or fifties who received an inactivated influenza vaccine.

The chain carries TRBV2 and TRBJ1-1; 7 nucleotides agree with TRBD1. The CDR3 consists of 17 residues. V was clipped by 6 bases and J by 1 base; unmatched bases: 14. Germline CDR1 and CDR2: SNHLY and FYNNEI. The CDR3 here is CASRDGRGQTSNTEAFF. The CDR3 nucleotides are TGTGCCAGCAGAGATGGGCGGGGACAGACTTCGAACACTGAAGCTTTCTTT.

This clonotype has just a few counts. J is TRBJ2-3 and V is TRBV20-1, with TRBD2 matching over 12 bases. Unmatched junction bases numbered 11, after V lost 5 bases and J lost 5 bases. Germline loops: CDR1 DFQATT, CDR2 SNEGSKA (reference sequence). The CDR3 runs to 16 residues. The CDR3 nucleotides read TGCAGTGCTCTCTCCGGACTAGCGGGATTGCGAGATACGCAGTATTTT. This gives the protein CSALSGLAGLRDTQYF.

The V call is TRBV15, the J call TRBJ2-6; 8 nucleotides agree with TRBD1. J gave up 3 bases and V 1 base, and 5 bases lay outside the gene matches. The germline V gene encodes CDR1 LNHNV and CDR2 YYDKDF (reference sequence). The CDR3 covers 17 residues. The CDR3 DNA sequence: TGTGCCACCAGCAGAGGGACAGGGTTTGATGGGGCCAACGTCCTGACTTTC. This encodes CATSRGTGFDGANVLTF.

There are a few counts of this clonotype. The J gene is TRBJ2-5, the V gene TRBV13, with a possible D match to TRBD2 (5 bases). This CDR3 comprises 15 residues. V was trimmed by 5 bases and J by 6 bases, leaving 19 bases between them. The germline V gene has CDR1 PRHDT and CDR2 FYEKMQ (reference sequence). The CDR3 coding sequence is TGTGCCAGCAGCCCGGCGAGAGGGTTCGGGCAGACCCAGTACTTC. Its translation is CASSPARGFGQTQYF.

About this clonotype: At one of its ends the junction is not consistent with the germline gene, which may arise from a read error. The chain carries TRBV29-1 and TRBJ2-4; the match to TRBD2 covers 10 bases. Per the germline V gene, CDR1 is SQVTM and CDR2 is ANQGSEA. The CDR3 is 16 residues long. The CDR3 is CSVEESLAGAENIQYF. Here the CDR3 DNA reads TGCAGCGTTGAAGAGAGCCTAGCGGGAGCCGAAAACATTCAGTACTTC.

This clonotype was recorded a few times. The rearrangement uses TRBV6-1 and TRBJ1-4, with 7 bases lining up with TRBD1. The junction had 7 bases not matched to a gene; V was cut back by 5 bases and J by 4 bases. Germline values: CDR1 MNHNS, CDR2 SASEGT. This CDR3 contains 15 residues. Here the CDR3 DNA reads TGTGCCAGCAGTACGGAGGGACAGCATAATGAAAAACTGTTTTTT. It codes for CASSTEGQHNEKLFF.

This clonotype was detected a few times. The gene calls are TRBV28 and TRBJ2-1; the match to TRBD2 covers 8 bases. CDR1 is MDHEN, CDR2 SYDVKM, per germline. The CDR3 runs to 16 residues. J gave up 4 bases and V 6 bases, and 11 bases lay outside the gene matches. The CDR3 loop is CASSGSGGLGYNEQFF. In DNA form, the CDR3 reads TGTGCCAGCAGCGGATCGGGGGGGCTGGGGTACAATGAGCAGTTCTTC.

The chain is built from TRBV12-3 or TRBV12-4 and TRBJ2-7; a possible D gene is TRBD1 (8 bases). The V gene lost 6 bases and the J gene lost 7 bases, with 16 bases spanning the gap. This CDR3 contains 13 residues. CDR3 in amino acids: CASRSTGEGEQYF. CDR3 coding DNA: TGTGCCAGCAGATCGACAGGGGAGGGGGAGCAGTACTTC.

This clonotype appeared a few times. This sequence joins TRBV4-3 and TRBJ2-1; 9 nucleotides match TRBD2. The CDR3 extends over 20 amino acids. Per germline, CDR1 LGHNA and CDR2 YSLEER. V was pared by 1 base and J by 5 bases, with 18 bases of the junction left unmatched. CDR3 in amino acids: CASSQVGFSSGALPNNEQFF. The CDR3 DNA follows: TGCGCCAGCAGCCAAGTCGGCTTCTCTAGCGGGGCCCTGCCAAACAATGAGCAGTTCTTC.

CDR3 nucleotide sequence: TGTGCCAGCTCCACAGGGTTCGAGCAGTACTTC. It translates to CASSTGFEQYF. The chain carries TRBV6-5 and TRBJ2-7; tentatively, D is TRBD1 (6 bases). Germline CDR1 reads MNHEY; CDR2 reads SVGAGI. The CDR3 spans 11 residues. The germline V and J ends were trimmed by 8 bases and 6 bases, with 11 bases remaining between them.

V and J are TRBV3-1 and TRBJ2-7; 10 bases agree with TRBD1. Germline assignment: CDR1 LGHDT and CDR2 YNNKEL (reference sequence). CDR3 length equals 12 residues. V lost 6 bases to trimming and J lost 9 bases; unmatched junction nucleotides: 5. The CDR3: CASSDRGRRQYF. DNA for the CDR3: TGTGCCAGCAGTGACAGGGGGCGGCGGCAGTACTTC.